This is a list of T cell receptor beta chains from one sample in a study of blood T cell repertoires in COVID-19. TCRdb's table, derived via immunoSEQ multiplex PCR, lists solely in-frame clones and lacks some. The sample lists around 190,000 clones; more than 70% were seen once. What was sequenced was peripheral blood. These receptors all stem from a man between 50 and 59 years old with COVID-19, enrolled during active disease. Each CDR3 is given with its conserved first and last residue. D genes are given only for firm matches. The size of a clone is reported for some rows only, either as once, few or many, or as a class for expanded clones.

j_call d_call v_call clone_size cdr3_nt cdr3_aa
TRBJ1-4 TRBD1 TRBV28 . TGTGCCAGCAGACAGGGGGCGACTAATGAAAAACTGTTTTTT CASRQGATNEKLFF
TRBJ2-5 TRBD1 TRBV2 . TGTGCCAGCGGGACAGCCTCTATACAAGAGACCCAGTACTTC CASGTASIQETQYF
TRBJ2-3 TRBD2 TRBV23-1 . TGCGCTAACCGGACACCGGGACTAGCGGACACAGATACGCAGTATTTT CANRTPGLADTDTQYF
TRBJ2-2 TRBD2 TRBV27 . TGTGCCAGCAGCTCACTAGCGGGGGGTGGGAACACCGGGGAGCTGTTTTTT CASSSLAGGGNTGELFF
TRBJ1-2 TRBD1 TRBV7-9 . TGTGCCAGCAGTCCCTGGCTACAGGGGGCGCTTGGCTACACCTTC CASSPWLQGALGYTF
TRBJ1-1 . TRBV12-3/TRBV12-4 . TGTGCCAGCAGCTCACGCGCGGGCACTGAAGCTTTCTTT CASSSRAGTEAFF
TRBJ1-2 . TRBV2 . TGTGCCAGCATAGGGGCGGTTCTTAAACCCTACACCTTC CASIGAVLKPYTF
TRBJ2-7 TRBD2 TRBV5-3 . TGTGCCAGAAGCCGCATCCGGACTAGCGGGAGTCCCTACGAGCAGTACTTC CARSRIRTSGSPYEQYF
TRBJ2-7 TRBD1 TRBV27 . TGTGCCAGCAGTCTAAGGGGGCCCCAGTACGAGCAGTACTTC CASSLRGPQYEQYF
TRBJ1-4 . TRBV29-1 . TGCAGCGTCAGGGACACCGTCGAGGAAAAACTGTTTTTT CSVRDTVEEKLFF
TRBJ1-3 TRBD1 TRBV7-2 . TGTGCCAGCAGCTTAGCTCCGGGACAGGGGAGAGTATGGCATGGAAACACCATATATTTT CASSLAPGQGRVWHGNTIYF
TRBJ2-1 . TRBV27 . TGTGCCAGCAGTTCCGTCAGGGACAATGAGCAGTTCTTC CASSSVRDNEQFF
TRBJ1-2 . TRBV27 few TGTGCCAGCAGTCCGAACCCGACAGCAGCTAACTATGGCTACACCTTC CASSPNPTAANYGYTF
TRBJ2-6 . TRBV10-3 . TGTGCCATCAAAGCGTCCTCTGGGGCCAACGTCCTGACTTTC CAIKASSGANVLTF
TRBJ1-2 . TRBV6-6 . TGTGCCACCAAGCGGGAGGCTGGCTACACCTTC CATKREAGYTF
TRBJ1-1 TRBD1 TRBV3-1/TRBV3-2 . TGTGCCAGCAGAGAGAGGGGACAGGGGCCAGTCGCTGAAGCTTTCTTT CASRERGQGPVAEAFF
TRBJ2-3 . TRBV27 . TGTGCCAGCAGTTTAGCGGCGGCCACAGATACGCAGTATTTT CASSLAAATDTQYF
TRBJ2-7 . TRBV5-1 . TGCGCCAGCACCTCTTCCCTGGGGCGTCGGGAGCAGTACTTC CASTSSLGRREQYF
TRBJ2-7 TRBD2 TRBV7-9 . TGTGCCAGCACCCTTACCGGGGGGACCTACGAGCAGTACTTC CASTLTGGTYEQYF
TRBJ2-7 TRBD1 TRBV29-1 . TGCAGCGTTGACCTTTCTTGGACAGGGGGTGGTACTGCACCATTGTTC CSVDLSWTGGGTAPLF
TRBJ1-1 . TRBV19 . TGTGCCAGTAGTAAGGGTTGGACAGCCCTAGGCACTGAAGCTTTCTTT CASSKGWTALGTEAFF
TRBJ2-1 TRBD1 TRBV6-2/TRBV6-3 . TGTGCCAGCAGTCAGCGACAGGGGGCAAGGAATGAGCAGTTCTTC CASSQRQGARNEQFF
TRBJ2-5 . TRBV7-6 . TGTGCCAGCAGCTTAAACAAAGAGACCCAGTACTTC CASSLNKETQYF
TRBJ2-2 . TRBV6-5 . TGTGCCAGCAGACCGGGACAAAACACCGGGGAGCTGTTTTTT CASRPGQNTGELFF
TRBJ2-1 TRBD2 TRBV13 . TGTGCCAGCAGCTTAGGACTAGCGGGGGGGCCGTGGCAGTTCTTC CASSLGLAGGPWQFF
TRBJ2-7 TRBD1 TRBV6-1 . TGTGCCAGCAGTGAAGCATTAACAGGGGGTTTCGAGCAGTACTTC CASSEALTGGFEQYF
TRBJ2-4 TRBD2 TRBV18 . TGTGCCAGCTCACCACCGACGGCCGGGGGGTCCAAAAACATTCAGTACTTC CASSPPTAGGSKNIQYF
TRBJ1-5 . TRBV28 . TGTGCCAGCAGTTTAGGGCAGGTCCGTCAGCCCCAGCATTTT CASSLGQVRQPQHF
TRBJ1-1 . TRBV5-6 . TGTGCCAGCAGCTTGGCCAGGATTATTGGAGCTTTCTTT CASSLARIIGAFF
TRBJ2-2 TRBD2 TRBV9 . TGTGCCAGCAGCGTGGTGACCGGGACTAAGACCGGGGAGCTGTTTTTT CASSVVTGTKTGELFF
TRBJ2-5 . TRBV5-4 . TGTGCCAGCAGCTTGGGTGGAGGGATCGGGGAGACCCAGTACTTC CASSLGGGIGETQYF
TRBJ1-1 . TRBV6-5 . TGTGCCAGCAGTTACGGAGACGGCATGAACACTGAAGCTTTCTTT CASSYGDGMNTEAFF
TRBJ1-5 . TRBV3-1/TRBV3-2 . TGTGCCAGCAGCCAAGGGCTTATAGCGGGGCAGCCCCAGCATTTT CASSQGLIAGQPQHF
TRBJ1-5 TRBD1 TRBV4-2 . TGTGCCAGCAGCCAAGAGGTGGGGACAGCGTATAGCAATCAGCCCCAGCATTTT CASSQEVGTAYSNQPQHF
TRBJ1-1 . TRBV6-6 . TGTGCCAGCAGAGGAGGGGTTGAAGCTTTCTTT CASRGGVEAFF
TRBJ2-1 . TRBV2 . TGTGCCAGCAGTGAACGCCAGGGGTCCTACAATGAGCAGTTCTTC CASSERQGSYNEQFF
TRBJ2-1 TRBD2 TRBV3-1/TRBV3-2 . TGTGCCAGCAGCCACTTGACTAGCGCCACCTCCTACAATGAGCAGTTCTTC CASSHLTSATSYNEQFF
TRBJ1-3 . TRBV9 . TGTGCCAGCAGCGTAGATGGGGAGAACACCATATATTTT CASSVDGENTIYF
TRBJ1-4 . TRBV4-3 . TGCGCCAGCAGCCAAGCTGGGGCCAATGAAAAACTGTTTTTT CASSQAGANEKLFF
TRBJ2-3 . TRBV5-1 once TGCGCCAGCAGTCGACAGGAAAACACAGATACGCAGTATTTT CASSRQENTDTQYF
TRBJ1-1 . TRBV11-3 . TGTGCCAGCAGCTTATCGGTTATGAGCACTGAAGCTTTCTTT CASSLSVMSTEAFF
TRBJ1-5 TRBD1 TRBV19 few TGTGCCAGTAGCGGACAGGGTAGCAATCAGCCCCAGCATTTT CASSGQGSNQPQHF
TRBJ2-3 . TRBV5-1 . TGCGCCAGCAGCTTACAGCCGCATACGCAGTATTTT CASSLQPHTQYF
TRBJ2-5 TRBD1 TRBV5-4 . TGTGCCAGCAGCCCGGACAGGGGCAACAATAAGTACCAAGAGACCCAGTACTTC CASSPDRGNNKYQETQYF
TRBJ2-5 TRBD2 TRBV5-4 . TGTGCCAGCAGCGCTAGCGGGAGGGCCGGGGAGACCCAGTACTTC CASSASGRAGETQYF
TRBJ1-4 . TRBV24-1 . TGTGCCACTTCCGGGAGGGGTGAAAAACTGTTTTTT CATSGRGEKLFF
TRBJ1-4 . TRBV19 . TGTGCCAGTAGAGTGACAGGTTTTAATGAAAAACTGTTTTTT CASRVTGFNEKLFF
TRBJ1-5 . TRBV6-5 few TGTGCCAGCAGTCTATCACAGGGTAATCAGCCCCAGCATTTT CASSLSQGNQPQHF
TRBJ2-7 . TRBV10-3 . TGTGCCATCAGTGCAACACAGGGCAACCATTCCTACGAGCAGTACTTC CAISATQGNHSYEQYF
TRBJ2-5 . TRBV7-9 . TGTGCCAGCAGCCCCGAGGACTACCAAGAGACCCAGTACTTC CASSPEDYQETQYF
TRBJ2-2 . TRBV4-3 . TGCGCCAGCAGCCGCGCTTCGGACAGTATTAACACCGGGGAGCTGTTTTTT CASSRASDSINTGELFF
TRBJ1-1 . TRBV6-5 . TGTGCCAGCACGGGGATATACACTGAAGCTTTCTTT CASTGIYTEAFF
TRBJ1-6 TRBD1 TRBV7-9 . TGTGCCAGCGTTGACAGGGGAGGTACGGGTTCACCCCTCCACTTT CASVDRGGTGSPLHF